The rows below give T cell receptor beta chains drawn from one sample of a study of shared clonotypes between healthy human individuals. The method was immunoSEQ multiplex PCR; TCRdb's version includes in-frame clones alone and lacks a portion of them. The data hold around 600,000 clones, with 90% to 95% observed a single time. The sequencing sample was made of naive CD8+ T cells sorted from blood. The receptor set was obtained from a woman aged 25 to 39 in good health. The CDR3 runs from the conserved cysteine through the conserved F or W. D genes are given only for firm matches. Clone size, where shown, is once, few, many, or a class for clones that have expanded.

>TRBV19|.|TRBJ2-7|.
CASSRLDSYEQYF
TGTGCCAGTAGTAGATTAGACTCCTACGAGCAGTACTTC
>TRBV5-6|.|TRBJ1-5|once
CASSLGQRNQPQHF
TGTGCCAGCAGCTTGGGTCAGCGCAATCAGCCCCAGCATTTT
>TRBV5-6|TRBD2|TRBJ2-1|.
CASSPIPGRGSSYNEQFF
TGTGCCAGCAGCCCAATACCCGGGCGGGGGAGCTCCTACAATGAGCAGTTCTTC
>TRBV18|.|TRBJ2-5|.
CASSPVTDNQETQYF
TGTGCCAGCTCACCGGTGACAGACAACCAAGAGACCCAGTACTTC
>TRBV9|.|TRBJ2-7|.
CASSVGAGKGYEQYF
TGTGCCAGCAGCGTAGGGGCAGGGAAAGGGTACGAGCAGTACTTC
>TRBV13|.|TRBJ2-5|.
CASSWGTEETQYF
TGTGCCAGCAGCTGGGGGACTGAAGAGACCCAGTACTTC
>TRBV9|.|TRBJ1-4|.
CASSVDAATNEKLFF
TGTGCCAGCAGCGTGGACGCCGCAACTAATGAAAAACTGTTTTTT
>TRBV27|.|TRBJ1-6|.
CASRVQGGMLPLHF
TGTGCCAGCAGGGTACAGGGCGGTATGTTACCCCTCCACTTT
>TRBV27|TRBD1|TRBJ2-7|.
CASSFLGQGAPYEQYF
TGTGCCAGCAGTTTTCTCGGACAGGGGGCCCCCTACGAGCAGTACTTC
>TRBV9|TRBD2|TRBJ2-5|.
CASSDSGRIKTQYF
TGTGCCAGCAGCGATAGCGGGAGGATAAAGACCCAGTACTTC
>TRBV2|.|TRBJ2-1|.
CASSESASSGLNEQFF
TGTGCCAGCAGTGAATCTGCTAGCTCGGGTCTCAATGAGCAGTTCTTC
>TRBV5-1|.|TRBJ2-3|.
CASSLRTTSTDTQYF
TGCGCCAGCAGCTTGAGGACAACTAGCACAGATACGCAGTATTTT
>TRBV5-8|.|TRBJ1-1|once
CASSLGEYTEAFF
TGTGCCAGCAGCCTTGGGGAGTACACTGAAGCTTTCTTT
>TRBV28|TRBD1|TRBJ1-5|once
CASSFWDRGGNQPQHF
TGTGCCAGCAGTTTTTGGGACAGGGGGGGAAATCAGCCCCAGCATTTT
>TRBV14|.|TRBJ2-3|.
CASSRGPTTDTQYF
TGTGCCAGCAGCAGGGGCCCCACCACAGATACGCAGTATTTT
>TRBV27|.|TRBJ1-3|.
CASSEGVSGNTIYF
TGTGCCAGCAGCGAGGGGGTTTCTGGAAACACCATATATTTT
>TRBV2|.|TRBJ1-4|.
CASSAIRDGGPKLFF
TGTGCCAGCAGCGCCATTAGGGACGGGGGTCCGAAACTGTTTTTT
>TRBV19|.|TRBJ2-7|.
CASSIGRGDSYEQYF
TGTGCCAGTAGTATCGGCAGGGGGGACTCCTACGAGCAGTACTTC